This record looks at one T cell receptor beta chain sequence and its context. This entry comes from a study of blood T cell repertoires in COVID-19. On the study more broadly: Material from acute and convalescent COVID-19 was sourced from the United States, Italy and Spain.

Individuals aged about 18 to 89 years were recruited from 24 US areas. Clinical history as reported by participants underpinned cohort assignment. Assay used: immunoSEQ multiplex PCR; TCRdb lists only in-frame clones, some missing. This sample has approximately 300,000 clones, with around nine tenths found just once. This CDR3 is 17 amino acids long. V lost 3 bases and J 0 bases, leaving 16 bases between the germline ends. Germline V lookup: CDR1 SGHTS, CDR2 YDEGEE. Sequenced input: PBMCs or T cells enriched from blood (not recorded which). The chain links TRBV5-8 to TRBJ1-5; D not resolved. The TCR was taken from a woman between 18 and 30 years old who had recovered from COVID-19. The CDR3 DNA sequence: TGTGCCAGCAGCTCCCATCCAGACTCATATAGCAATCAGCCCCAGCATTTT. As protein: CASSSHPDSYSNQPQHF.